A single sample is the source of the 20 T cell receptor beta chains below, sequenced in a study of cytomegalovirus exposure and HLA in healthy donors. The PCR was carried out with 60 Vbeta primers and 13 Jbeta primers. Method: immunoSEQ multiplex PCR; TCRdb's copy keeps in-frame clones and lacks some. Here the sample spans about 190,000 clones, 81% being singletons. Sequences were obtained from PBMCs. These receptors originate from a man aged 50 to 59 in good health and CMV-seronegative.

The J gene is TRBJ2-7, the V gene TRBV14, with D perhaps TRBD1 (6 bases). Germline V gene lookup returns CDR1 SGHDN and CDR2 FVKESK. V was pared by 5 bases and J by 3 bases, with 20 bases between. This CDR3 is built from 16 residues. The CDR3 coding sequence is TGTGCCAGCAGCAGAGTATTGACAGGTCGAGGCTACGAGCAGTACTTC. The encoded protein is CASSRVLTGRGYEQYF. Complete variable domain (other parts from reference TRBV14 and TRBJ2-7): EAGVTQFPSHSVIEKGQTVTLRCDPISGHDNLYWYRRVMGKEIKFLLHFVKESKQDESGMPNNRFLAERTGGTYSTLKVQPAELEDSGVYFCASSRVLTGRGYEQYFGPGTRLTVT.

This clone is a singleton in its sample. The CDR3 DNA reads as TGTGCCAGCAGCTTGCAGGGGGCAAACTATGGCTACACCTTC. This gives the protein CASSLQGANYGYTF. The gene calls are TRBV5-4 and TRBJ1-2; 8 positions match TRBD1. This CDR3 is built from 14 residues. J lost 2 bases, V lost 1 base, and 1 base had no gene match. Germline-derived CDR1 and CDR2 are SGHNT and YYREEE (reference sequence).

The chain joins TRBV5-1 to TRBJ1-4; a possible D gene is TRBD1 (6 bases). Trimming took off 4 bases at V and 5 bases at J, with 12 bases between the two ends. There are 14 residues in the CDR3. Germline-derived CDR1 and CDR2 are SGHRS and YFSETQ. The CDR3 DNA reads as TGCGCCAGCAGCCTGGGGGCCCCCAATGAAAAACTGTTTTTT. Residues: CASSLGAPNEKLFF.

The chain couples TRBV11-1 to TRBJ2-1, with 8 bases lining up with TRBD2. Per the germline V gene, CDR1 is SGHAT and CDR2 is FQDESV (reference sequence). The junction had 13 bases not matched to a gene; V was cut back by 3 bases and J by 9 bases. This CDR3 is 16 amino acids long. The CDR3, as DNA: TGTGCCAGCAGCTTTGGACGGGGGGGAAAGTGGGGTGAGCAGTTCTTC. This gives the protein CASSFGRGGKWGEQFF.

CDR3 loop: CASRLQGPSTDTQYF. CDR3 nucleotides: TGTGCCAGCAGACTACAGGGTCCTAGCACAGATACGCAGTATTTT. This sequence joins TRBV2 and TRBJ2-3; a weak D match, TRBD1 (6 bases). CDR3 length: 15 residues. With 6 bases removed from V and 0 bases from J, the gap between germline ends came to 13 bases. From germline, CDR1 is SNHLY and CDR2 FYNNEI.

DNA for the CDR3: TGTGCCAGCAGCCAGATCCGAGATTGGGAGAATTCACCCCTCCACTTT. It specifies CASSQIRDWENSPLHF. The gene calls are TRBV5-4 and TRBJ1-6; no clear D gene. Trimming stripped 4 bases from V and 7 bases from J, with 18 bases between. The CDR3 spans 16 residues. Germline lookup yields CDR1 SGHNT and CDR2 YYREEE (reference sequence).

The chain couples TRBV19 to TRBJ1-5; possible D gene TRBD1, 6 bases. CDR1 and CDR2 (germline): LNHDA, SQIVND (reference sequence). The CDR3 consists of 16 residues. Trimming took off 4 bases at V and 1 base at J, with 14 bases between the two ends. DNA of the CDR3: TGTGCCAGTAGTACGGACAGTCCATGGAGCAATCAGCCCCAGCATTTT. Protein: CASSTDSPWSNQPQHF.

The rearrangement links TRBV4-3 to TRBJ2-5; a possible D gene is TRBD1 (5 bases). With the DNA end fitting TRBJ2-7 better, the J assignment may be wrong. The CDR3 consists of 13 residues. CDR1 LGHNA and CDR2 YSLEER come from the germline V gene. CDR3 loop: CASSPNTGYEQYF. The CDR3 region has the DNA TGCGCCAGCAGCCCCAACACAGGCTACGAGCAGTACTTC.

The chain couples TRBV5-1 to TRBJ1-1, with D hard to call. The CDR3 covers 17 residues. Trimming removed 0 bases at V and 3 bases at J, with 18 bases between. From germline, CDR1 is SGHRS and CDR2 YFSETQ. CDR3 sequence reads: CASSLGPRGAEDTEAFF. The CDR3 bases are TGCGCCAGCAGCTTGGGGCCCCGGGGTGCAGAGGACACTGAAGCTTTCTTT.

The V call is TRBV29-1, the J call TRBJ1-2; D gene uncertain. CDR3 length: 14 amino acids. Trimming cost V 0 bases and J 8 bases, with 16 bases left between them. In germline, CDR1 is SQVTM, CDR2 ANQGSEA. The CDR3 protein is CSVEDKQPRRGYTF. The CDR3 nucleotides are TGCAGCGTTGAAGATAAACAGCCGAGGAGGGGCTACACCTTC. The full variable domain, in which reference TRBV29-1 and TRBJ1-2 provide the parts outside the CDR3, is SAVISQKPSRDICQRGTSLTIQCQVDSQVTMMFWYRQQPGQSLTLIATANQGSEATYESGFVIDKFPISRPNLTFSTLTVSNMSPEDSSIYLCSVEDKQPRRGYTFGSGTRLTVV.

The chain employs TRBV4-2 and TRBJ1-2, with a possible D match to TRBD1 (5 bases). From germline, CDR1 is LGHNA and CDR2 YNFKEQ. This CDR3 spans 16 amino acids. Deletions cut 1 base from V and 3 bases from J, with 15 bases between. CDR3 DNA sequence: TGTGCCAGCAGCCAAGCCCTTGGTGGCAGGGACTATGGCTACACCTTC. Residues: CASSQALGGRDYGYTF.

The rearrangement links TRBV5-6 to TRBJ1-2, with 7 bases lining up with TRBD1. Germline CDR1 reads SGHDT; CDR2 reads YYEEEE. J was trimmed by 6 bases and V by 4 bases; bases with no gene match: 9. The CDR3 is 14 residues long. The CDR3 DNA reads TGTGCCAGCAGCACGTTCACAGGGGTTGATGGCTACACCTTC. Its protein product is CASSTFTGVDGYTF.

This clone was seen more than once but under ten times. The rearrangement joins TRBV29-1 to TRBJ2-7, with D tentatively TRBD1 (5 bases). CDR1 is SQVTM and CDR2 is ANQGSEA in the germline V gene. The ends were cut back, 3 bases at V and 6 bases at J, with 15 bases in the middle. The CDR3 has 13 residues. Here the CDR3 reads CSVETDQGPEQYF. CDR3 in DNA: TGCAGCGTTGAGACCGACCAGGGTCCCGAGCAGTACTTC.

In this sample, this clone turned up a few times. The chain joins TRBV4-3 to TRBJ2-3; 14 nucleotides match TRBD2. Germline V gene sequence: CDR1 LGHNA, CDR2 YSLEER. This CDR3 spans 19 amino acids. Unmatched junction bases numbered 8, after V lost 3 bases and J lost 0 bases. The DNA for the CDR3 is TGCGCCAGCAGCCAGGGACTAGCGGGGGTTACCCCTAGCACAGATACGCAGTATTTT. Protein: CASSQGLAGVTPSTDTQYF.

The V call is TRBV18, the J call TRBJ1-3; TRBD1 aligns across 10 bases. Per the germline V gene, CDR1 is KGHSH and CDR2 is LQKENI. V gave up 3 bases and J gave up 4 bases; unmatched junction bases: 6. CDR3 length equals 16 residues. The CDR3 protein is CASSPVGQGRGNTIYF. The CDR3 DNA reads TGTGCCAGCTCACCGGTGGGACAGGGGCGCGGAAACACCATATATTTT.

This clone was detected only a few times. The genes are TRBV7-6 and TRBJ2-2; unclear D gene. Deletions cut 5 bases from V and 4 bases from J, with 17 bases between. The CDR3 is 16 residues long. The V gene's germline CDR1 is SGHVS and CDR2 FNYEAQ. CDR3 sequence: CASSPEQLLLTGELFF. The CDR3 region has the DNA TGTGCCAGCAGCCCGGAGCAGCTACTACTCACCGGGGAGCTGTTTTTT.

Written as DNA, the CDR3 is TGTGCCAGTAGCCCCGGAGCGGCGACCGGGGAGCTGTTTTTT. This gives the protein CASSPGAATGELFF. The chain combines TRBV19 with TRBJ2-2; D perhaps matches TRBD2 (5 bases). The V gene's germline CDR1 is LNHDA and CDR2 SQIVND (reference sequence). V lost 6 bases and J 5 bases, leaving 13 bases between the germline ends. The CDR3 runs 14 residues. The entire variable domain, with the rest obtained from reference TRBV19 and TRBJ2-2, is as follows: DGGITQSPKYLFRKEGQNVTLSCEQNLNHDAMYWYRQDPGQGLRLIYYSQIVNDFQKGDIAEGYSVSREKKESFPLTVTSAQKNPTAFYLCASSPGAATGELFFGEGSRLTVL.

The genes are TRBV6-5 and TRBJ2-1, with TRBD2 as a possible D gene (6 bases). The CDR3 is made up of 11 amino acids. V was shortened by 5 bases and J by 13 bases, with 12 bases between the two germline ends. Germline CDR1 MNHEY, CDR2 SVGAGI. In DNA, the CDR3 is TGTGCCAGCAGTCCCGGGACTCTCCAGTTCTTC. It encodes CASSPGTLQFF.

The chain combines TRBV7-9 with TRBJ2-5; 8 bases align to TRBD1. This CDR3 is built from 16 residues. Per germline, CDR1 SEHNR and CDR2 FQNEAQ (reference sequence). The J segment lost 1 base and the V segment lost 5 bases, leaving 9 bases of the junction unmatched. The CDR3 loop reads CASSPRQGLVQETQYF. The CDR3 bases are TGTGCCAGCAGCCCAAGACAGGGGTTGGTCCAAGAGACCCAGTACTTC.

The sample holds a few counts of this clone. J is TRBJ2-1 and V is TRBV6-6; a possible D gene is TRBD1 (6 bases). The germline gives CDR1 MNHNY, CDR2 SVGAGI (reference sequence). The CDR3 sequence is 15 residues long. Deletions cut 2 bases from V and 7 bases from J, with 15 bases between. The CDR3 loop reads CASSYEGTTQNEQFF. The DNA for the CDR3 is TGTGCCAGCAGTTACGAAGGGACAACCCAAAATGAGCAGTTCTTC.